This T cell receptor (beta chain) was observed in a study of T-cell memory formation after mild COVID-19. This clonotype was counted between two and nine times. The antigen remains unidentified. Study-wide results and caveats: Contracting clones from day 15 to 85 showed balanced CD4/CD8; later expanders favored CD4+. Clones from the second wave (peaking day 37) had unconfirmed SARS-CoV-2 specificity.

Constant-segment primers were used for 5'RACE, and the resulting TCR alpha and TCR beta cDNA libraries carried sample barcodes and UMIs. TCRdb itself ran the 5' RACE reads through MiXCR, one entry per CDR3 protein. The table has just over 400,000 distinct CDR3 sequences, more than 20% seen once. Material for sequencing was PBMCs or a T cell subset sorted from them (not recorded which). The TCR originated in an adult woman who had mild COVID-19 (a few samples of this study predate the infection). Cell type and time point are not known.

DNA of the CDR3: TGTGCCAGCAGTGAATTCGGTTTTGAGGGGGGCGCCGGGGAGCTGTTTTTT. Translation gives CASSEFGFEGGAGELFF. This chain joins TRBV25-1 and TRBJ2-2, with D perhaps matching TRBD1 or TRBD2 (6 bases each). Deletions cut 1 base from V and 6 bases from J, with 18 bases between. The CDR3 extends over 17 amino acids. Germline V gene data show CDR1 as MGHDK and CDR2 as SYGVNS.